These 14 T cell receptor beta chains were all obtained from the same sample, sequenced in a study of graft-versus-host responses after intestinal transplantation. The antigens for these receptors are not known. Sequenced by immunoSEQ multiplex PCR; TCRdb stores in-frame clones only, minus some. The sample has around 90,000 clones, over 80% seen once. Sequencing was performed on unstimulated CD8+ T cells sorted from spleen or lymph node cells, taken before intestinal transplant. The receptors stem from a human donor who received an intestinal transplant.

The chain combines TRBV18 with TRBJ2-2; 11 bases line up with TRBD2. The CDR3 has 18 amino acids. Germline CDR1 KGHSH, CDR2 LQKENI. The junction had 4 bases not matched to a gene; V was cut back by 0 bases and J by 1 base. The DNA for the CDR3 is TGTGCCAGCTCACCACCCCTAGCGGGGGGTATGAACACCGGGGAGCTGTTTTTT. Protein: CASSPPLAGGMNTGELFF. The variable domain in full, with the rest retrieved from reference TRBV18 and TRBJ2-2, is NAGVMQNPRHLVRRRGQEARLRCSPMKGHSHVYWYRQLPEEGLKFMVYLQKENIIDESGMPKERFSAEFPKEGPSILRIQQVVRGDSAAYFCASSPPLAGGMNTGELFFGEGSRLTVL.

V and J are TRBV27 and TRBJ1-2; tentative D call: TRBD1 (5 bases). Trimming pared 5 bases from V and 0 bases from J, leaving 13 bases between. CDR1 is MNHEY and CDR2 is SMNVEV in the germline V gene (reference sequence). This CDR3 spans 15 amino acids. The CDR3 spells CASSLTGGANYGYTF. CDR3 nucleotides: TGTGCCAGCAGTCTCACAGGCGGAGCTAACTATGGCTACACCTTC.

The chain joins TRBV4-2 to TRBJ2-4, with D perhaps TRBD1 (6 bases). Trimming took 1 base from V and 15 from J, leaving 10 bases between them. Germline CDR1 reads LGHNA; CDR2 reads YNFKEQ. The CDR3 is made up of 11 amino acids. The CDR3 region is CASSQAGRGYF. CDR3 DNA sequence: TGTGCCAGCAGCCAAGCCGGCAGGGGGTACTTC.

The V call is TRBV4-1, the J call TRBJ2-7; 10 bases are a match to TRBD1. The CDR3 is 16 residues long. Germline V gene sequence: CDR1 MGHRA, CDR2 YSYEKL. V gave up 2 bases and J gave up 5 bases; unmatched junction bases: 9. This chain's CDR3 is CASSQSPGTGDHEQYF. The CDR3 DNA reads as TGCGCCAGCAGCCAAAGTCCCGGGACAGGGGATCACGAGCAGTACTTC.

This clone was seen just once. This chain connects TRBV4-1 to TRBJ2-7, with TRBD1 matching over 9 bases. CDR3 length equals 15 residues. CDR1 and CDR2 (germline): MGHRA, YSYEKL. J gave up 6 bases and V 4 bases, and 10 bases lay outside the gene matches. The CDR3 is CASSLSGQGSAEQYF. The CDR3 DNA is TGCGCCAGCAGCCTTTCGGGACAGGGATCGGCCGAGCAGTACTTC.

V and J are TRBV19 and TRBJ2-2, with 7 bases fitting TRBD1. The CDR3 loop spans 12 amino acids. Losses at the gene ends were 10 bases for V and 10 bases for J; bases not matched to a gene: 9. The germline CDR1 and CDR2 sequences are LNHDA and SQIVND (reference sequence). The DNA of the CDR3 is TGTGCCACTACTATAGGGGGCGCGGAGCTGTTTTTT. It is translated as CATTIGGAELFF. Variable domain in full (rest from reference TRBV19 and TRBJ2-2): DGGITQSPKYLFRKEGQNVTLSCEQNLNHDAMYWYRQDPGQGLRLIYYSQIVNDFQKGDIAEGYSVSREKKESFPLTVTSAQKNPTAFYLCATTIGGAELFFGEGSRLTVL.

In nucleotides, the CDR3 is TGTGCCAGCAGCCCGCGAGCGGTTGGGAACACTGAAGCTTTCTTT. As protein: CASSPRAVGNTEAFF. V gene TRBV7-9 combines with J gene TRBJ1-1, with D unresolved. CDR1 is SEHNR, CDR2 FQNEAQ, per germline (reference sequence). The CDR3 sequence is 15 residues long. V gave up 5 bases and J gave up 1 base, with 14 bases separating them.

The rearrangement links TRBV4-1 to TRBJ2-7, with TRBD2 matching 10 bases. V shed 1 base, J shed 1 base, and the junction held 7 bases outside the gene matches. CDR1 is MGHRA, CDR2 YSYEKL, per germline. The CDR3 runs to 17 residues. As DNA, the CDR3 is TGCGCCAGCAGCCAAGTTCTGACTAGCGGGTCGTCCTACGAGCAGTACTTC. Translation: CASSQVLTSGSSYEQYF.

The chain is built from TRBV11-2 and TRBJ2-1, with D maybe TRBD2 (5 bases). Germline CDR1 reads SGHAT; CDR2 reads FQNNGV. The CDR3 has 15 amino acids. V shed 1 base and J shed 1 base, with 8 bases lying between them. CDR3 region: CASSLGPGSYNEQFF. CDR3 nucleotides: TGTGCCAGCAGCTTAGGGCCGGGATCCTACAATGAGCAGTTCTTC.

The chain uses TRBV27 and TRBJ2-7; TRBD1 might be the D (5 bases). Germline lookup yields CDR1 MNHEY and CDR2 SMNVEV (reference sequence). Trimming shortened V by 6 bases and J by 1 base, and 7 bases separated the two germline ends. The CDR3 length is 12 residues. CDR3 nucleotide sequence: TGTGCCAGCAGGGACATATCCTACGAGCAGTACTTC. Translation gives CASRDISYEQYF.

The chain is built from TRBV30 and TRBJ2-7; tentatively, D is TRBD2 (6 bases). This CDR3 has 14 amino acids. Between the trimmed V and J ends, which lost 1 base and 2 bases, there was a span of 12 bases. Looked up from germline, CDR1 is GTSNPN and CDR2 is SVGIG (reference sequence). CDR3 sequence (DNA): TGTGCCTGGAGTGCACCGGGGAGGCCCTACGAGCAGTACTTC. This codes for CAWSAPGRPYEQYF.

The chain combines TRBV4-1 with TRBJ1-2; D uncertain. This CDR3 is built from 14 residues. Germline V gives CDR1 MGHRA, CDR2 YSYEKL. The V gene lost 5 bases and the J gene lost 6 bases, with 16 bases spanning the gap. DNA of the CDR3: TGCGCCAGCAGCGATAAGACCGGGGAGGATGGCTACACCTTC. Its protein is CASSDKTGEDGYTF.

Written as DNA, the CDR3 is TGTGCCAGTAGTATGGGGGGGGGATACGATGAGCAGTTCTTC. Its protein is CASSMGGGYDEQFF. The chain uses TRBV19 and TRBJ2-1, with 7 bases that match TRBD2. Germline V CDR1 and CDR2: LNHDA, SQIVND (reference sequence). Trimming took 3 bases from V and 8 from J; bases not matched to a gene: 7. CDR3 length: 14 amino acids.

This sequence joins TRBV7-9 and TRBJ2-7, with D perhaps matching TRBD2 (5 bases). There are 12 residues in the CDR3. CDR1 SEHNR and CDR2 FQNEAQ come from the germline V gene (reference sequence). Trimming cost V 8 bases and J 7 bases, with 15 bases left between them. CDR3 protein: CASVPLSGEQYF. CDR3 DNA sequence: TGTGCCAGCGTCCCTCTGTCGGGGGAGCAGTACTTC.